This entry concerns a single TCR beta chain. Its antigen is not identified. This specimen comes from a study of T cell responses to AZD1222 COVID-19 vaccine. Germline V gene data show CDR1 as MDHEN and CDR2 as SYDVKM. The CDR3 runs to 16 residues. The trim removed 5 bases at V and 0 bases at J, leaving 7 bases unmatched. Notes on the study in general: None of the repertoires were sampled until the peak T cell response had passed. Just a handful of people given AZD1222 tested seropositive at baseline. In the spike-specific TCR repertoire, nearly half reportedly target unmutated variant regions. There were mostly white British donors and more females than males, and clonal diversity was possibly underestimated.

Using immunoSEQ multiplex PCR, the repertoire was profiled, and TCRdb retains in-frame clones only, with some absent. Of 140,000 to 150,000 clones detected, approximately 78% appear once; the ten largest clones hold over 4%. The rearrangement links TRBV28 to TRBJ1-5; TRBD1 agrees at 7 bases. The receptor was derived from an adult in good health. The material sequenced was peripheral blood, taken on day 0 of MenACWY control vaccination. CDR3 sequence (DNA): TGTGCCAGCAGTCGGACAGGCCCATATAGCAATCAGCCCCAGCATTTT. Protein: CASSRTGPYSNQPQHF.